One sample yielded the 16 T cell receptor beta chains listed below, sequenced in a study of T cell responses to AZD1222 COVID-19 vaccine (dated by TCRdb to the early 2020s). The sample's time point label, in plain terms: baseline before first vaccination. The library was obtained by the immunoSEQ multiplex PCR assay. TCRdb re-hosts the immuneACCESS table, in-frame sequences only. Its copies lack some clones; in the studies checked, an unresolved V gene accounts for under half of them, and the cause for the rest is not known. Within this sample are 95,000 to 150,000 clones, with about 89% of them counted one time only. Together, the top ten hold under 35% of the sample. The sample here was peripheral blood, taken on day 0 of AZD1222 vaccination. The receptors come from an adult in good health.

V is TRBV5-1 and J is TRBJ1-1; D is unclear. CDR1 is SGHRS and CDR2 is YFSETQ in the germline V gene. Trimming removed 0 bases from V and 4 bases from J, with 7 bases in between. CDR3 size: 13 residues. The CDR3 region has the DNA TGCGCCAGCAGCTTGGATGCGGCCACTGAAGCTTTCTTT. This encodes CASSLDAATEAFF.

The chain carries TRBV4-3 and TRBJ2-1; TRBD2 is a possible D gene (6 bases). Germline values: CDR1 LGHNA, CDR2 YSLEER. V dropped 1 base and J dropped 6 bases, with 19 bases sitting between them. This CDR3 is 17 amino acids long. In DNA, the CDR3 is TGCGCCAGCAGCCAAGGGGCCTTCTTGGGAGGAATCAATGAGCAGTTCTTC. The encoded protein is CASSQGAFLGGINEQFF.

CDR3 sequence: CASSIENRWSGYTF. CDR3 sequence (DNA): TGTGCCAGTAGTATAGAGAACCGCTGGAGTGGCTACACCTTC. The chain combines TRBV19 with TRBJ1-2; D uncertain. Trimming removed 0 bases at V and 7 bases at J, with 12 bases between. This CDR3 is built from 14 residues. Germline V CDR1 and CDR2: LNHDA, SQIVND (reference sequence).

CDR3 protein: CASRGHGAPYNEQFF. CDR3 bases: TGTGCCAGCAGGGGACATGGAGCGCCCTACAATGAGCAGTTCTTC. The V and J genes are TRBV6-5 and TRBJ2-1; weak D call: TRBD1 (6 bases). The CDR3 extends over 15 amino acids. V lost 6 bases to trimming and J lost 2 bases, with 14 bases between them. In germline, CDR1 is MNHEY, CDR2 SVGAGI.

This clone appeared many times. The chain carries TRBV10-2 and TRBJ2-7; 10 nucleotides match TRBD1. The germline CDR1 and CDR2 sequences are WSHSY and SAAADI. This CDR3 has 15 amino acids. Trimming at V came to 6 bases and at J to 1 base, leaving 6 bases not matched to a gene. Here the CDR3 reads CASSLPGQGSYEQYF. CDR3 bases: TGCGCCAGCAGCCTTCCGGGACAGGGGTCCTACGAGCAGTACTTC.

The CDR3 loop reads CASNGQGITEAFF. As DNA, the CDR3 is TGTGCCAGCAACGGACAGGGTATCACTGAAGCTTTCTTT. The genes are TRBV2 and TRBJ1-1; TRBD1 matches 8 bases. In germline, CDR1 is SNHLY, CDR2 FYNNEI. The trim removed 7 bases at V and 4 bases at J, leaving 5 bases unmatched. This CDR3 comprises 13 residues. The full variable domain, its missing parts supplied by reference TRBV2 and TRBJ1-1, is EPEVTQTPSHQVTQMGQEVILRCVPISNHLYFYWYRQILGQKVEFLVSFYNNEISEKSEIFDDQFSVERPDGSNFTLKIRSTKLEDSAMYFCASNGQGITEAFFGQGTRLTVV.

The chain joins TRBV23-1 to TRBJ1-6; D uncertain. TRBV23-1 is an ORF, with its function uncertain. The CDR3 totals 14 residues. The V end was cut by 4 bases, the J end by 7 bases, with 11 bases between. The CDR3 region is CASSPRQANSPLHF. The CDR3 bases are TGCGCCAGCAGTCCCCGGCAGGCGAATTCACCCCTCCACTTT.

The gene calls are TRBV19 and TRBJ2-3, with TRBD1 as a possible D gene (6 bases). With 6 bases removed from V and 0 bases from J, the gap between germline ends came to 10 bases. Germline V gene sequence: CDR1 LNHDA, CDR2 SQIVND (reference sequence). The CDR3 is made up of 14 amino acids. The CDR3 sequence: CASREQGSTDTQYF. Here the CDR3 DNA reads TGTGCCAGTAGAGAACAGGGTAGCACAGATACGCAGTATTTT.

The J gene is TRBJ1-2, the V gene TRBV18; the match to TRBD1 covers 7 bases. Trimming removed 3 bases from V and 7 bases from J; junction bases left unmatched: 8. The V gene's germline CDR1 is KGHSH and CDR2 LQKENI. The CDR3 has 14 amino acids. DNA of the CDR3: TGTGCCAGCTCACCCGGTTCGGGACAGATTGGCTACACCTTC. Protein product: CASSPGSGQIGYTF.

This clone was counted once. The chain uses TRBV2 and TRBJ1-2; 8 nucleotides line up with TRBD1. Looked up from germline, CDR1 is SNHLY and CDR2 is FYNNEI. The CDR3 is 17 residues long. J gave up 8 bases and V 3 bases, and 17 bases lay outside the gene matches. The CDR3 sequence: CASSELGTGSPASGYTF. The CDR3 DNA is TGTGCCAGCAGTGAGTTAGGGACAGGCTCCCCTGCCTCCGGCTACACCTTC.

This chain links TRBV6-5 with TRBJ1-1; 8 positions match TRBD1. V lost 10 bases to trimming and J lost 1 base; unmatched junction nucleotides: 5. Germline values: CDR1 MNHEY, CDR2 SVGAGI. CDR3 length: 13 residues. The CDR3 region is CATSGTGNTEAFF. DNA for the CDR3: TGTGCCACCTCCGGGACAGGGAACACTGAAGCTTTCTTT.

Details on this clone: Different DNA sequences within this sample yield the same CDR3. The rearrangement uses TRBV6-1 and TRBJ2-2, with D perhaps TRBD2 (7 bases). The length of the CDR3 is 16 residues. Germline CDR1 and CDR2: MNHNS and SASEGT. V lost 2 bases, J lost 0 bases, and 10 bases lay in between. CDR3 coding DNA: TGTGCCAGCAGTGAAAGGGGGGGAGCGAACACCGGGGAGCTGTTTTTT. Amino acid sequence: CASSERGGANTGELFF.

The J gene is TRBJ2-7, the V gene TRBV5-1; D remains unclear. The germline gives CDR1 SGHRS, CDR2 YFSETQ. The CDR3 length is 14 residues. V shed 1 base and J shed 0 bases, with 8 bases lying between them. The CDR3, as DNA: TGCGCCAGCAGCTTGTTTACCGCCTCCTACGAGCAGTACTTC. Protein product: CASSLFTASYEQYF.

As for this clone: This CDR3 is also generated by other DNA sequences in the sample. This chain links TRBV5-1 with TRBJ1-1; D gene unclear. The CDR3 runs 13 residues. Germline V gene lookup returns CDR1 SGHRS and CDR2 YFSETQ. V was pared by 0 bases and J by 4 bases, with 7 bases between. For the CDR3, the DNA is TGCGCCAGCAGCTTGGAAGGAGGCACTGAAGCTTTCTTT. It yields the protein CASSLEGGTEAFF.

V is TRBV7-2 and J is TRBJ2-5; 9 bases fit TRBD2. CDR3 length: 15 amino acids. Per germline, CDR1 SGHTA and CDR2 FQGNSA. V lost 0 bases and J lost 2; bases outside the gene matches: 1. CDR3 bases: TGTGCCAGCAGCTTAGCCCTAGCGGGGCAAGAGACCCAGTACTTC. Protein product: CASSLALAGQETQYF.

The chain couples TRBV29-1 to TRBJ2-5; no definite D call. Germline V gives CDR1 SQVTM, CDR2 ANQGSEA. Trimming left V 3 bases short and J 0 bases short, with 8 bases between. This CDR3 contains 13 residues. The CDR3 sequence is CSVEHSYQETQYF. DNA for the CDR3: TGCAGCGTTGAGCACAGCTACCAAGAGACCCAGTACTTC.